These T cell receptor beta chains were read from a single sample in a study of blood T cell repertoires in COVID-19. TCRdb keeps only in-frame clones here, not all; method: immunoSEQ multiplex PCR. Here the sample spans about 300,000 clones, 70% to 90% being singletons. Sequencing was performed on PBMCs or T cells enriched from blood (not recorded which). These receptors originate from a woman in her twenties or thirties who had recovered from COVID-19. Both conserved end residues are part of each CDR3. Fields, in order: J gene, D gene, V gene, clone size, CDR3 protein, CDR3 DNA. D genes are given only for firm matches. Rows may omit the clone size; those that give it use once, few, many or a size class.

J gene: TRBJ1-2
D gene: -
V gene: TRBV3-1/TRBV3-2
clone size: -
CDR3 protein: CASSQGTDINYGYTF
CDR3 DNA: TGTGCCAGCAGCCAAGGCACAGACATTAACTATGGCTACACCTTC

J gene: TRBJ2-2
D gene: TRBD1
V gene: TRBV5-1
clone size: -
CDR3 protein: CASSSGTGAFGGELFF
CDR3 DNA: TGCGCCAGCAGCTCCGGGACAGGGGCCTTTGGCGGGGAGCTGTTTTTT

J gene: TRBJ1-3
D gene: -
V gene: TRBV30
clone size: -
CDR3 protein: CAWSYRASSGNTIYF
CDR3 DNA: TGTGCCTGGAGTTACAGGGCTTCCTCTGGAAACACCATATATTTT

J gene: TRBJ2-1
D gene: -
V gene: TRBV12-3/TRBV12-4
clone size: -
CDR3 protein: CASSLAGGNEQFF
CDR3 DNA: TGTGCCAGCAGTTTAGCCGGGGGCAATGAGCAGTTCTTC

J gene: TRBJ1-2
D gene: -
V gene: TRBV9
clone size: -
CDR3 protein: CASSEVSSGGYTF
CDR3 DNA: TGTGCCAGCAGCGAAGTGAGTTCCGGTGGCTACACCTTC

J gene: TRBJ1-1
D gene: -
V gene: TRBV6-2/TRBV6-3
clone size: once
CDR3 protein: CASSSREVVPKAFF
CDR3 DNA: TGTGCCAGCAGCTCCAGGGAGGTGGTCCCGAAAGCTTTCTTT

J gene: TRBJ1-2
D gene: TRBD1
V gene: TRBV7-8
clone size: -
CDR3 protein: CASSLAARGTNYGYTF
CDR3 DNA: TGTGCCAGCAGCTTAGCGGCCAGGGGGACTAACTATGGCTACACCTTC

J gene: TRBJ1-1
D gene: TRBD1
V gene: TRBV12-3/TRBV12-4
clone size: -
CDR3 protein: CANHRGREAFF
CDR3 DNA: TGTGCCAACCACAGGGGGCGCGAGGCTTTCTTT

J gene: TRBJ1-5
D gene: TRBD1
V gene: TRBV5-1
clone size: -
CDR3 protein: CASSSGTGSQPQHF
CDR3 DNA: TGCGCCAGCAGCTCCGGGACAGGGAGTCAGCCCCAGCATTTT

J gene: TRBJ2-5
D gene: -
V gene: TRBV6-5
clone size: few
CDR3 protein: CASSYSRVGGETQYF
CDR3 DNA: TGTGCCAGCAGTTACTCGCGCGTGGGCGGGGAGACCCAGTACTTC

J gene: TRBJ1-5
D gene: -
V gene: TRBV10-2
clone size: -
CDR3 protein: CASSLGRGSNPQHF
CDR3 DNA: TGCGCCAGCAGTCTGGGAAGGGGCAGTAATCCCCAGCATTTT

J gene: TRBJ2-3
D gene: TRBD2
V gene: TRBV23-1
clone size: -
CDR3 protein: CASSQSLSGGRTDTQYF
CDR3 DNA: TGCGCCAGCAGTCAATCTTTGTCGGGGGGAAGGACAGATACGCAGTATTTT

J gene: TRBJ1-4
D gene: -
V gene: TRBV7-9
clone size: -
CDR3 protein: CASSLGPVGLEKLFF
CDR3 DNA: TGTGCCAGCAGCTTAGGCCCGGTGGGCCTGGAAAAACTGTTTTTT

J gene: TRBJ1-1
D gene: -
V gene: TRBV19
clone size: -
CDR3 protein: CASSPPPGVFF
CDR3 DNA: TGTGCCAGTAGTCCCCCCCCCGGGGTTTTCTTT

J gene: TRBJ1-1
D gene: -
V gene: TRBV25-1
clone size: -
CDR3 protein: CASLTATAEAFF
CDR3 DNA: TGTGCCAGCCTCACCGCGACAGCTGAAGCTTTCTTT

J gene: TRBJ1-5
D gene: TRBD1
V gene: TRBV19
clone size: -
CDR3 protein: CASSIGTGGNQPQHF
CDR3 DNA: TGTGCCAGTAGTATAGGGACAGGGGGCAATCAGCCCCAGCATTTT

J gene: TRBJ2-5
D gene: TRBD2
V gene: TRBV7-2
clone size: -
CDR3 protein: CASSPGLGAETQYF
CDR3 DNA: TGTGCCAGCAGCCCGGGACTAGGTGCGGAGACCCAGTACTTC

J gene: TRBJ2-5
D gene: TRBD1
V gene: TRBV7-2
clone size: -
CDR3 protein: CASSRDRVQETQYF
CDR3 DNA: TGTGCCAGCAGCCGGGACAGGGTCCAAGAGACCCAGTACTTC

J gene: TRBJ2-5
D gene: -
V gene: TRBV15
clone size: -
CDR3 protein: CATSFQRRETSRETQYF
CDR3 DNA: TGTGCCACCAGCTTCCAACGCCGGGAAACCTCCCGGGAGACCCAGTACTTC

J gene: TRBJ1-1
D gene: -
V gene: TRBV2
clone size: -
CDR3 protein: CASKFGGAHTEAFF
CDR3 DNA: TGTGCCAGCAAGTTTGGGGGCGCTCATACTGAAGCTTTCTTT

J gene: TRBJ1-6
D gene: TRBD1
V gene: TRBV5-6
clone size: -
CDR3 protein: CASSLRDRVGSPLHF
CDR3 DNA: TGTGCCAGCAGCTTGCGGGACAGGGTTGGCTCACCCCTCCACTTT

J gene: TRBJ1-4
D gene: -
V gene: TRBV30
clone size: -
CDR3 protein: CAWSVPTGAYEKLFF
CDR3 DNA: TGTGCCTGGAGTGTCCCGACAGGAGCATACGAAAAACTGTTTTTT

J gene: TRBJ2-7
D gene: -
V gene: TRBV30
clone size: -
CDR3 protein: CALLVPYEQYF
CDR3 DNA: TGTGCCTTACTAGTCCCCTACGAGCAGTACTTC

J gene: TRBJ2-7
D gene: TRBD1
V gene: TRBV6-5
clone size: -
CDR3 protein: CASSTTGGGYEQYF
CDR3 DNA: TGTGCCAGCAGCACAACAGGGGGCGGCTACGAGCAGTACTTC

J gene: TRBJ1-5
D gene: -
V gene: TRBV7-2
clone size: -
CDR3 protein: CASSPAGVQPQHF
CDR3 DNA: TGTGCCAGCAGCCCAGCAGGGGTTCAGCCCCAGCATTTT

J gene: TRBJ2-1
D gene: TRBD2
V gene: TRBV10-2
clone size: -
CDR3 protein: CASMISGGAYEQFF
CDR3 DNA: TGCGCCAGCATGATCAGCGGGGGGGCCTATGAGCAGTTCTTC

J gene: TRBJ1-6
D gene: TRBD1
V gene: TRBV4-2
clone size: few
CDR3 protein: CASSQDPQGDSPLHF
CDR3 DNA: TGTGCCAGCAGCCAAGATCCACAGGGGGATTCACCCCTCCACTTT

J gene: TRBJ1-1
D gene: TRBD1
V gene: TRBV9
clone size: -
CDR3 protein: CASSVRTGGEAEAFF
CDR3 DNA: TGTGCCAGCAGCGTACGGACAGGGGGCGAGGCTGAAGCTTTCTTT

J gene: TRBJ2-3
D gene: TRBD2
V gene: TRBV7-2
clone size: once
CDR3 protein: CASSLASSGGVTDTQYF
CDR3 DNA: TGTGCCAGCAGCTTAGCGTCCAGCGGGGGGGTCACAGATACGCAGTATTTT

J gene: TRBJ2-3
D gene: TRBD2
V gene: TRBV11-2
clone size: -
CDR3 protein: CASSLEAGGNQDTQYF
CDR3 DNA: TGTGCCAGCAGCTTAGAAGCGGGGGGCAACCAAGATACGCAGTATTTT

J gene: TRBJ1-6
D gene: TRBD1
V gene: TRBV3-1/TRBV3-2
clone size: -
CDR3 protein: CASSQGRTGGVSPLHF
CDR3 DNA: TGTGCCAGCAGCCAAGGAAGGACAGGGGGAGTATCACCCCTCCACTTT

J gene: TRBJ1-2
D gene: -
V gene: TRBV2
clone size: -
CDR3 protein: CASSAGLNYGYTF
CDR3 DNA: TGTGCCAGCAGTGCGGGACTGAACTATGGCTACACCTTC

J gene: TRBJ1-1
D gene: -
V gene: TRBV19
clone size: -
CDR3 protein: CASTWSMNTEAFF
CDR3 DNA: TGTGCCAGTACTTGGAGCATGAACACTGAAGCTTTCTTT

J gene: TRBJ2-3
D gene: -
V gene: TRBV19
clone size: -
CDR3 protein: CASSIQSGGTDTQYF
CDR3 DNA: TGTGCCAGTAGTATCCAATCAGGGGGCACAGATACGCAGTATTTT

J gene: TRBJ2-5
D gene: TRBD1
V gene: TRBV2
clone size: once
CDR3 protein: CASRARTGPQETQYF
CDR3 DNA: TGTGCCAGCAGGGCCAGGACAGGACCACAAGAGACCCAGTACTTC

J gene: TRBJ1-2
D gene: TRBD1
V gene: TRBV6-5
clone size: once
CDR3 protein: CASRQGTASYGYTF
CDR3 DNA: TGTGCCAGCAGGCAAGGGACAGCAAGCTATGGCTACACCTTC

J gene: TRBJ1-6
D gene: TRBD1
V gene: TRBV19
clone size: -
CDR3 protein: CASSFVRGNSPLHF
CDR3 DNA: TGTGCCAGTAGTTTTGTCAGGGGGAATTCACCCCTCCACTTT

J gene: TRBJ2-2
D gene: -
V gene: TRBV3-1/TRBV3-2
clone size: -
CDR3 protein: CASSHNTGELFF
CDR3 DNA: TGTGCCAGCAGCCATAATACCGGGGAGCTGTTTTTT

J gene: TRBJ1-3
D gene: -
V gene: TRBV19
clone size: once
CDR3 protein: CASSLGHSGNTIYF
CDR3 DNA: TGTGCCAGTAGTCTCGGACACTCTGGAAACACCATATATTTT

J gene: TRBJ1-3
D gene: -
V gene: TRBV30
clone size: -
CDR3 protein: CAWTRDFARLGNTIYF
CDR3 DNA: TGTGCCTGGACCAGGGACTTCGCTCGGCTTGGAAACACCATATATTTT

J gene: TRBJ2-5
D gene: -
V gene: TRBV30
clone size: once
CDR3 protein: CAWSVLETQYF
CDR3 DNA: TGTGCCTGGAGTGTTCTGGAGACCCAGTACTTC

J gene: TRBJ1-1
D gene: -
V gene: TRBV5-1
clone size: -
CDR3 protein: CASGGDTEAFF
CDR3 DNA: TGCGCCAGCGGGGGGGACACTGAAGCTTTCTTT

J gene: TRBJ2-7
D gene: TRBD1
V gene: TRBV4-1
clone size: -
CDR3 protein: CASSGRTGSSYEQYF
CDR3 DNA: TGCGCCAGCAGCGGACGGACAGGGAGCTCCTACGAGCAGTACTTC

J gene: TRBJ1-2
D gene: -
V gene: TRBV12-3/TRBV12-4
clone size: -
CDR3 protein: CASTTTSLGYTF
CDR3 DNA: TGTGCCAGCACCACGACATCTCTCGGCTACACCTTC

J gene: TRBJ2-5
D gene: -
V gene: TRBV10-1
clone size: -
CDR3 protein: CASSDRSGMGETQYF
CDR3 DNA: TGCGCCAGCAGTGATCGGTCGGGAATGGGAGAGACCCAGTACTTC

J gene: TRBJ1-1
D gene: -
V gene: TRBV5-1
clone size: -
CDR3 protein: CASSSLRQPPEAFF
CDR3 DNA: TGCGCCAGCAGCTCGCTCCGACAGCCGCCTGAAGCTTTCTTT